The T cell receptor beta chain described here comes from a study of blood T cell repertoires in COVID-19. In the study overall: Specimens from acute and convalescent COVID-19 originated in the United States, Italy and Spain. In each case, the material was cDNA or gDNA derived from T cells, B-cell-depleted T cells, or PBMCs.

Original methodology: From reference gene primer amplification, estimates of nucleated cell counts were derived. Clones were sequenced by immunoSEQ multiplex PCR, and TCRdb holds only the in-frame ones, with some missing. The DNA gave D and trimming, while V, J and clone size come from that table. Seen here are some 170,000 clones, roughly 87% observed once, and the top ten hold around 1.4%. CDR1 is SGHRS, CDR2 YFSETQ, per germline. The CDR3 loop spans 15 amino acids. The junction had 8 bases not matched to a gene; V was cut back by 1 base and J by 7 bases. This chain uses TRBV5-1 with TRBJ2-1; the match to TRBD2 covers 7 bases. Sequencing input: peripheral blood. The receptor comes from a woman aged 45-65 years with acute or convalescent COVID-19. The CDR3 sequence: CASSLLVAGGNEQFF. CDR3 nucleotides: TGCGCCAGCAGCTTGTTGGTAGCGGGTGGGAATGAGCAGTTCTTC.